The present T cell receptor (beta chain) was sequenced within a study of naive and memory T cell subsets. General study results and limits: Over 95% of naive TCR sequences appeared only once after error correction, unlike memory subsets. Activation and differentiation may alter RNA-based TCR counts. A few larger clonotypes appeared in naive repertoires, especially CD8, possibly memory cells re-expressing CD45RA.

This clonotype was detected ten times or more. Its antigen is currently unknown. The beta constant-region primer was an equimolar mix of two oligonucleotides covering TRBC1 and TRBC2. The ligated cDNA underwent four PCR rounds using SP2 and nested alpha and beta constant-region primers. TCRdb independently ran MiXCR on the UMI-ligation and nested PCR reads; one entry per CDR3 protein. This table has 95,000 to 110,000 distinct CDR3 sequences, approximately 14% appearing once. V lost 2 bases, J lost 10 bases, and 16 bases stayed unmatched. This CDR3 spans 16 amino acids. Germline V gene sequence: CDR1 DFQATT, CDR2 SNEGSKA (reference sequence).

Material: naive CD8+ T cells from blood. The clonotype comes from a human donor in good health. This chain connects TRBV20-1 to TRBJ2-3; 9 bases agree with TRBD2. CDR3 sequence reads: CSARFLAGTNDAPQYF. CDR3 in DNA: TGCAGTGCTAGATTCCTAGCGGGGACCAACGATGCCCCGCAGTATTTT.